This entry describes one TCR beta chain. The antigen it recognizes is unknown. The input lacks base qualities; no much larger clone sits a single base away. This entry is derived from a study of shared clonotypes between healthy human individuals (dated by TCRdb to 2020 to 2021). Describing the broader study: A couple of women and a few men aged 18 to 49 years were included in the cohort. For each donor, CD4 naive and CD4 memory were each run on three plates, CD8 naive on two plates, and CD8 memory on one plate. Blood TCR repertoires of several healthy adults were deeply sequenced to estimate repertoire size and the extent of clonotype sharing between individuals. Different laboratories and diverse techniques were used to prepare libraries and sequence TCR repertoires, to increase sequencing depth and limit assay-specific biases. Each donor's leukapheresis produced roughly between about 0.9 and 9.5 billion PBMCs.

Using the deep immunoSEQ assay, TCR CDR3 regions were amplified from genomic DNA by multiplex PCR. Extracted genomic DNA from each cell subset was spread evenly across all wells of several immunoSEQ 96-well plates, with each plate serving as a replicate. For sorted subsets, about 210 ng of genomic DNA, equivalent to roughly 33,000 T cell genomes, went into each replicate PCR. The purified libraries were quantified using a Qubit 3.0 fluorometer, sized with a Bioanalyzer 2100, and then quantified again using the KAPA Library Quantification kit. Every immunoSEQ 96-well plate was sequenced on a separate single-read 150-cycle Illumina NextSeq 550 flow cell. In the original analysis: The immunoSEQ output contained only junctional sequences without quality scores, so filtering could not match that applied to full-length reads. To assign V/J genes and CDR3, sequences were annotated using PyIR, a Python wrapper for IgBLAST v1.9, with IMGT germline references. Reads with weak V/J assignments (E-value above 1e-6), missing CDR3, stop codons, out-of-frame junctions, or ambiguous translated residues were removed. A V3J clonotype was defined by an identical inferred V gene, J gene, and CDR3 amino acid sequence. To compute the percentage overlap between repertoires, the number of shared unique clonotypes was divided by the size of the smaller repertoire. RTK rarefaction, the Chao1 estimator, and Recon v2.1 estimates of unobserved clonotypes were used to assess repertoire richness. For all TCRbeta clonotypes obtained by the gDNA method from a handful of donors, generation probabilities were computed with OLGA. TCRdb provides this immuneACCESS table in a form limited to in-frame rearrangements. Some clones are lacking; in checked studies, under half of them reflect an unresolved V gene, and why the rest are absent is not known. D and trimming come from the DNA, and the V and J calls and clone size come from that table. This sample comprises a few hundred thousand clones, about 95% of them detected only once. Of the sample, about 0.11% falls within the top ten clones.

Broader findings and caveats from the paper: Pairwise subsampling led to the expectation that sequencing depth would affect the degree of clonotype sharing among donors. Sampling was restricted to blood, and TCR repertoires in tissue are likely to differ from TCR repertoires in blood. Because the study included only a small number of donors, the genetic and exposure-history diversity represented was limited. Naive subsets generally had larger estimated clonotype richness than memory subsets did. Across several donors, roughly 5% of naive CD4, 3% to 4% of naive CD8, under 2.5% of memory CD4, and roughly 0.4% of memory CD8 clonotypes were shared. Even with the large sequencing depth, rarefaction of the sorted-subset datasets indicated that sequencing was incomplete. Compared with non-shared clonotypes, clonotypes shared by all four sorted-subset donors had higher generation probabilities.

CD8 naive samples were obtained by positive selection for CCR7 among CD45RO-negative cells, yielding a CD45RA+CCR7+ population from which TemRA cells were excluded. The donors were healthy, HIV-negative adults with no recently reported acute infections or vaccinations. Every donor was a Caucasian adult residing in Nashville, Tennessee, USA. Blood was collected by leukapheresis, and PBMCs were isolated by Ficoll-Histopaque density gradient centrifugation and then cryopreserved in liquid nitrogen vapor phase. Analytical flow cytometry was used to check the purity and quantity of each magnetically sorted T cell population. Genomic DNA was isolated from every sorted fraction and measured by UV absorbance on a Nanodrop 2000c. Source material: naive CD8+ T cells sorted from blood. Per the publication, the cell subset or site label means: CD45RA+CCR7+. The origin of this receptor is a young woman in good health.

The sequenced DNA is TGTGCCAGCAGTTTAGCTGGGTGGGACACCGGGGAGCTGTTTTTT. Its translation reads: CASSLAGWDTGELFF. Recombination linked TRBV28 to TRBJ2-2; a confident D gene designation cannot be given. CDR1 and CDR2 (MDHEN, SYDVKM) derive from the germline V gene. V was cut back by 2 bases and J by 3 bases, leaving a gap of 10 bases between them. From cysteine to phenylalanine, the CDR3 is 15 amino acids long. Only the CDR3 DNA stays, 45 bases, in frame from base 1. The full variable domain, with segments outside the CDR3 supplied by the reference TRBV28 and TRBJ2-2 proteins, appears as DVKVTQSSRYLVKRTGEKVFLECVQDMDHENMFWYRQDPGLGLRLIYFSYDVKMKEKGDIPEGYSVSREKKERFSLILESASTNQTSMYLCASSLAGWDTGELFFGEGSRLTVL.